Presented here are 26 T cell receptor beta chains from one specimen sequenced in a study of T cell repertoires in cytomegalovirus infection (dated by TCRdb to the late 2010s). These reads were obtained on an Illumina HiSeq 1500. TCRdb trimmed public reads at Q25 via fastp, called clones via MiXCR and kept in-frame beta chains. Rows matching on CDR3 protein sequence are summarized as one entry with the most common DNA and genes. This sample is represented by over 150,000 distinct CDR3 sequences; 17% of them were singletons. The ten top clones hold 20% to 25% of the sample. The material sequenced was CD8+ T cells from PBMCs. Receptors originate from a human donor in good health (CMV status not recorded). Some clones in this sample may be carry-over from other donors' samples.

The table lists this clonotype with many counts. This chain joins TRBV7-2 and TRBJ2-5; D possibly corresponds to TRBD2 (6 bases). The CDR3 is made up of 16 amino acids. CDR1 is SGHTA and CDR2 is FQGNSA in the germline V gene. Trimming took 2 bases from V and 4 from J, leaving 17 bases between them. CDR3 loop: CASSLIGRGSIETQYF. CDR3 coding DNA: TGTGCCAGCAGCTTAATAGGACGGGGGAGTATAGAGACCCAGTACTTC.

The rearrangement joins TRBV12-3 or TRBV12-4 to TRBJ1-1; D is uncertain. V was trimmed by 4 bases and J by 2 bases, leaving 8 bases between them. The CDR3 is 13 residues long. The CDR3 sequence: CASSWALNTEAFF. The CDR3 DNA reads TGTGCCAGCAGTTGGGCACTAAACACTGAAGCTTTCTTT.

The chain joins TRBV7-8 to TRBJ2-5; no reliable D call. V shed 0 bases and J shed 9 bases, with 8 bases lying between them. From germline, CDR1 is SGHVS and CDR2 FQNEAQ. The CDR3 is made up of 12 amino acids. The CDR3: CASSLALRAQYF. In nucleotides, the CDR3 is TGTGCCAGCAGCTTAGCCCTACGGGCCCAGTACTTC.

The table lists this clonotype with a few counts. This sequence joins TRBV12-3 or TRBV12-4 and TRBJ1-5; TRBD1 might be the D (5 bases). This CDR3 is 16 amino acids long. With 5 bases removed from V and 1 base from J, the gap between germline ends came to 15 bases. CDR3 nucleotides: TGTGCCAGCAGTCTCGGGACCGGCTCAAGCAATCAGCCCCAGCATTTT. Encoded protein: CASSLGTGSSNQPQHF.

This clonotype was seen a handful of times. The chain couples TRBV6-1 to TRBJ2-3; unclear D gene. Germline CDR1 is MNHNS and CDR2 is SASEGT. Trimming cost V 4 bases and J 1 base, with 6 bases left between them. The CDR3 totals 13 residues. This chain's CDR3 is CASSAGGTDTQYF. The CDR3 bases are TGTGCCAGCAGTGCTGGGGGCACAGATACGCAGTATTTT.

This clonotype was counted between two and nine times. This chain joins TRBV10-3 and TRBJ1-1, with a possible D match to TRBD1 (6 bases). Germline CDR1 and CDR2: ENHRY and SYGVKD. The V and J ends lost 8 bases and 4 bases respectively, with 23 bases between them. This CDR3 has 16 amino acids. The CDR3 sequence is CAIGLELQGFGTEAFF. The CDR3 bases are TGTGCCATCGGATTAGAACTACAGGGTTTTGGCACTGAAGCTTTCTTT.

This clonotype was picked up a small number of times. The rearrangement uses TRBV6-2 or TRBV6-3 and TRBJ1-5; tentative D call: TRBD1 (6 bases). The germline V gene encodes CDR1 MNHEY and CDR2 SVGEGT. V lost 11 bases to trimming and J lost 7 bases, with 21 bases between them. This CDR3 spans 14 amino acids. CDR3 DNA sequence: TGTGCCGGGTCAAATTCAGGGGAAGGACAGCCCCAGCATTTT. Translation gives CAGSNSGEGQPQHF.

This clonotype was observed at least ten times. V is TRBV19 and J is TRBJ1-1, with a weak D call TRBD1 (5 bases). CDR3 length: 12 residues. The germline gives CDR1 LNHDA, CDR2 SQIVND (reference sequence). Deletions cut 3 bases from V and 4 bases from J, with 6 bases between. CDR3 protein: CASSIRATEAFF. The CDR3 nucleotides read TGTGCCAGTAGTATCAGGGCCACTGAAGCTTTCTTT. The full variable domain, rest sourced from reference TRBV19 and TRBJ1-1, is DGGITQSPKYLFRKEGQNVTLSCEQNLNHDAMYWYRQDPGQGLRLIYYSQIVNDFQKGDIAEGYSVSREKKESFPLTVTSAQKNPTAFYLCASSIRATEAFFGQGTRLTVV.

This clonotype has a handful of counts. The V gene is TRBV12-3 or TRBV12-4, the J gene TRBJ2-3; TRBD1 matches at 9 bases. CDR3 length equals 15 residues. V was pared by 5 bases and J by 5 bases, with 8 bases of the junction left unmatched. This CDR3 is CASSPGQGVLDTQYF. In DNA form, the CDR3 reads TGTGCCAGCAGTCCGGGACAGGGAGTGTTAGATACGCAGTATTTT.

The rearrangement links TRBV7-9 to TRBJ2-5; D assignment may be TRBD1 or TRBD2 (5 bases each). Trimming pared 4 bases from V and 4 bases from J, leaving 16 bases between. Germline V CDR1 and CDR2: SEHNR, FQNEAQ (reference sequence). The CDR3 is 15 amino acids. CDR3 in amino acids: CASSSRTGRGETQYF. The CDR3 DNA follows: TGTGCCAGCAGCTCAAGGACGGGACGGGGAGAGACCCAGTACTTC.

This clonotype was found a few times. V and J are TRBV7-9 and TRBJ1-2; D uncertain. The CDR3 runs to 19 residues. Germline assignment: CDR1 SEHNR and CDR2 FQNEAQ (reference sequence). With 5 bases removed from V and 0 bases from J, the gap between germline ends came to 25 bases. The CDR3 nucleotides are TGTGCCAGCAGCATCGTGGTTCGGGAGATGGGGAGACCTAACTATGGCTACACCTTC. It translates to CASSIVVREMGRPNYGYTF.

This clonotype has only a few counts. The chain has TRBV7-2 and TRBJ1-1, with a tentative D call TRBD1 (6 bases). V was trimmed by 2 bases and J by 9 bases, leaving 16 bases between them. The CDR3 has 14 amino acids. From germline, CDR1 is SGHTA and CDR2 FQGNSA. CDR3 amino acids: CASSLRRGAGKAFF. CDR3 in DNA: TGTGCCAGCAGCTTACGGAGGGGGGCAGGGAAAGCTTTCTTT.

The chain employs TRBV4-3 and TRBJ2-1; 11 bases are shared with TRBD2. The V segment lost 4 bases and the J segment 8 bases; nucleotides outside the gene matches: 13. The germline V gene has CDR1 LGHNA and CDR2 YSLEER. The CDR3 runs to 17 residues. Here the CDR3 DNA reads TGCGCCAGCAGCCCGGACCTAGCGGGGGGTGCCCCCTATGAGCAGTTCTTC. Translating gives CASSPDLAGGAPYEQFF.

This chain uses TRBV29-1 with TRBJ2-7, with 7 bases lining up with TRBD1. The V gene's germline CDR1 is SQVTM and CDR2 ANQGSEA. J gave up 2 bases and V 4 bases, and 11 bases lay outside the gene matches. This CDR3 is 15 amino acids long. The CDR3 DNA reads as TGCAGCGTTGCCGACAGGGACAGCAACCCCTACGAGCAGTACTTC. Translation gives CSVADRDSNPYEQYF.

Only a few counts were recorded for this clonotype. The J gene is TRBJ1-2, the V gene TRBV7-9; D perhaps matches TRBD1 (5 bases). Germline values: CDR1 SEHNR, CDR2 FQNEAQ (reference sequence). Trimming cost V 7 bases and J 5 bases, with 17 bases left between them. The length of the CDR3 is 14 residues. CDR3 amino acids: CASTTASREYGYTF. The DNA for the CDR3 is TGTGCCAGCACCACGGCGAGCAGGGAATATGGCTACACCTTC.

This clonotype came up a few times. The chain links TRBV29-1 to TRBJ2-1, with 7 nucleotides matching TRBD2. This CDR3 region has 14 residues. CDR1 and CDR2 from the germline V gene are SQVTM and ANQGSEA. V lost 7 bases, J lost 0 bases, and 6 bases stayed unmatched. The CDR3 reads CSGEGGSSYNEQFF. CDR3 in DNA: TGCAGCGGGGAGGGCGGAAGCTCCTACAATGAGCAGTTCTTC.

The CDR3 is CAISESRGSAEAFF. DNA for the CDR3: TGTGCCATCAGTGAGTCGAGGGGCTCGGCTGAAGCTTTCTTT. The chain employs TRBV10-3 and TRBJ1-1; tentative D call: TRBD1 (5 bases). CDR1 and CDR2 from the germline V gene are ENHRY and SYGVKD. The V and J ends lost 0 bases and 6 bases respectively, with 11 bases between them. This CDR3 region has 14 residues.

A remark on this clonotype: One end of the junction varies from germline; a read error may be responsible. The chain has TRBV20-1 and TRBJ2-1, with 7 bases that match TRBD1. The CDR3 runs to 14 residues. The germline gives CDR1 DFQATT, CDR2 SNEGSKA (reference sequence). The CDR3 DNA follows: TGCAGTGCTAGACCCCGGGACAGCTACTATGAGCAGTTCTTC. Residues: CSARPRDSYYEQFF.

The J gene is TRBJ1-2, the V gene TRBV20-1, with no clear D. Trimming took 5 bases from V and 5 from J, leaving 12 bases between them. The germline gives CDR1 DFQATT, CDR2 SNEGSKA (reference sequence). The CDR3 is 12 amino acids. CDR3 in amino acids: CSAGDWDYGYTF. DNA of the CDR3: TGCAGTGCTGGCGATTGGGATTATGGCTACACCTTC.

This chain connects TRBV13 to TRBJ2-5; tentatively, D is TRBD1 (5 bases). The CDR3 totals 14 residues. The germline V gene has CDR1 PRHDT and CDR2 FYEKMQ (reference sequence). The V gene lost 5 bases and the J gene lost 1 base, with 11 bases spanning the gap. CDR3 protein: CASSADSRQETQYF. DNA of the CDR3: TGTGCCAGCAGCGCAGACAGTCGCCAAGAGACCCAGTACTTC.

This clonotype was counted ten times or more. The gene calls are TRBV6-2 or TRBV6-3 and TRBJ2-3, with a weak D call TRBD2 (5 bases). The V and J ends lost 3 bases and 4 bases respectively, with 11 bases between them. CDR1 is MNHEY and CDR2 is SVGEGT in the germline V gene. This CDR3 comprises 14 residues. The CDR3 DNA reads TGTGCCAGCAGTTATAGTGGGGAGTCAGATACGCAGTATTTT. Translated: CASSYSGESDTQYF.

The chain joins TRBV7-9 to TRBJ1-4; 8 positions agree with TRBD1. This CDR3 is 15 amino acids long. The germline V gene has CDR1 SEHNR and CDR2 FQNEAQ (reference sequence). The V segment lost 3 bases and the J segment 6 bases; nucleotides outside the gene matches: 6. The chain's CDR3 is CASSFRGRADEKLFF. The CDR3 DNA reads TGTGCCAGCAGCTTCAGGGGGCGGGCAGATGAAAAACTGTTTTTT.

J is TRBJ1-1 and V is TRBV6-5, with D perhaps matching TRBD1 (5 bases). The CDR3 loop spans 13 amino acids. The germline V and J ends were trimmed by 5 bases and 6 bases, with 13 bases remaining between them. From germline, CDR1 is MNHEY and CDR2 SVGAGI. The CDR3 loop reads CASSGDQWAEAFF. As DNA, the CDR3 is TGTGCCAGCAGTGGGGACCAGTGGGCTGAAGCTTTCTTT.

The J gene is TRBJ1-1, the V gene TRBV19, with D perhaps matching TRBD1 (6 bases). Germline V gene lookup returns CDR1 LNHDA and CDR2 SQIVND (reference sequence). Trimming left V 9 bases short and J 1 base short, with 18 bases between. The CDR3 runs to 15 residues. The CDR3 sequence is CASSKGEFGNTEAFF. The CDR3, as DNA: TGTGCCAGCTCTAAGGGGGAGTTTGGGAACACTGAAGCTTTCTTT.

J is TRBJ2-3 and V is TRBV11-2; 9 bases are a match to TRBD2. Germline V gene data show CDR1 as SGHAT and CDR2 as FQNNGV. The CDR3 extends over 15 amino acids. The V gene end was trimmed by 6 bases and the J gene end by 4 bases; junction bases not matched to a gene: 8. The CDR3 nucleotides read TGTGCCAGCAGACCCGCGGGGGGGTATGCAGATACGCAGTATTTT. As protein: CASRPAGGYADTQYF. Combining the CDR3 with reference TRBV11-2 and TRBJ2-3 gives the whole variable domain EAGVAQSPRYKIIEKRQSVAFWCNPISGHATLYWYQQILGQGPKLLIQFQNNGVVDDSQLPKDRFSAERLKGVDSTLKIQPAKLEDSAVYLCASRPAGGYADTQYFGPGTRLTVL.

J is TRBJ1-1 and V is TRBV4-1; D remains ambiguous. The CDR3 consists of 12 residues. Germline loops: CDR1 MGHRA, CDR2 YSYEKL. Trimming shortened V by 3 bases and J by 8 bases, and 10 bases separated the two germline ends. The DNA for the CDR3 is TGCGCCAGCAGCCACCCCGAGGGAGAAGCTTTCTTT. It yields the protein CASSHPEGEAFF.